This T cell receptor beta chain was captured by sequencing in a study of T cell repertoires in cytomegalovirus infection. Whole-study context: Public TCR beta signatures marked donors with CMV infection and the matching HLA. Findings of the study overall: Summed frequency of public TCR beta families distinguished CMV carriers with the relevant HLA.

Per germline, CDR1 PRHDT and CDR2 FYEKMQ (reference sequence). The CDR3 contains 13 residues. The germline V and J ends were trimmed by 5 bases and 0 bases, with 7 bases remaining between them. This clonotype was counted a few times. Its target is unknown. TCRdb analysed the reads with MiXCR anew, one entry per CDR3 protein. Counted here are 65,000 to 85,000 distinct CDR3 sequences, about 26% occurring once; the ten biggest clones make up 45% to 75%. J is TRBJ1-1 and V is TRBV13, with no clear D. The sample was CD8+ T cells from cultured PBMCs, taken from culture after CMV antigen stimulation. The receptor was derived from a human donor in good health (CMV status not recorded). Some clones in this sample may be carry-over from other donors' samples. CDR3 sequence: CASSQVLNTEAFF. CDR3 bases: TGTGCCAGCAGCCAGGTATTGAACACTGAAGCTTTCTTT.